Each of the 8 T cell receptor beta chains below was sequenced from the same sample in a study of T cells in tumors after PD-1 blockade. Repertoires were generated with immunoSEQ multiplex PCR, while TCRdb's copy carries only in-frame clones and drops some. The repertoire holds 13,000 to 15,000 clones, with roughly 85% as singletons. Sequenced material: PBMCs, taken after anti-PD-1 treatment. Receptors were obtained from a human donor with basal cell carcinoma.

This chain joins TRBV7-2 and TRBJ2-7; D might be TRBD1 (5 bases). CDR1 is SGHTA and CDR2 is FQGNSA in the germline V gene. V was clipped by 4 bases and J by 4 bases, with 17 bases between them. The CDR3 is 15 residues long. For the CDR3, the DNA is TGTGCCAGCAGCTACGGTTGGCAGGGATTATACGAGCAGTACTTC. This encodes CASSYGWQGLYEQYF.

V and J are TRBV5-4 and TRBJ2-7, with a tentative D call TRBD1 (6 bases). Deletions cut 4 bases from V and 5 bases from J, with 16 bases between. Germline-derived CDR1 and CDR2 are SGHNT and YYREEE (reference sequence). This CDR3 comprises 14 residues. The CDR3 loop reads CASSTNGGADEQYF. CDR3 DNA sequence: TGTGCCAGCAGCACAAATGGGGGCGCGGACGAGCAGTACTTC.

V and J are TRBV9 and TRBJ2-1; 10 nucleotides align to TRBD1. Germline V lookup: CDR1 SGDLS, CDR2 YYNGEE. With V trimmed by 3 bases and J by 7 bases, 13 bases remained unmatched. This CDR3 comprises 17 residues. In DNA, the CDR3 is TGTGCCAGCAGCGCCGACTACCGGGACAGGGGAATGAATGAGCAGTTCTTC. Protein product: CASSADYRDRGMNEQFF. The entire variable domain, with the rest obtained from reference TRBV9 and TRBJ2-1, is as follows: DSGVTQTPKHLITATGQRVTLRCSPRSGDLSVYWYQQSLDQGLQFLIQYYNGEERAKGNILERFSAQQFPDLHSELNLSSLELGDSALYFCASSADYRDRGMNEQFFGPGTRLTVL.

The chain recombines TRBV4-1 with TRBJ1-5; 8 bases are shared with TRBD1. V dropped 3 bases and J dropped 7; count of bases not matched to a gene: 5. This CDR3 region has 14 residues. Looked up from germline, CDR1 is MGHRA and CDR2 is YSYEKL. This CDR3 reads CASSQDRVRQPQHF. DNA of the CDR3: TGCGCCAGCAGCCAGGACAGGGTAAGACAGCCCCAGCATTTT.

The genes are TRBV5-4 and TRBJ2-7; D is possibly TRBD1 (7 bases). Trimming pared 0 bases from V and 2 bases from J, leaving 12 bases between. The CDR3 is 15 amino acids. Germline V gives CDR1 SGHNT, CDR2 YYREEE (reference sequence). In DNA form, the CDR3 reads TGTGCCAGCAGCTTGGGACAGGGAGGAACCTACGAGCAGTACTTC. Translating gives CASSLGQGGTYEQYF.

The chain recombines TRBV27 with TRBJ1-5; 9 positions agree with TRBD1. CDR1 MNHEY and CDR2 SMNVEV come from the germline V gene (reference sequence). V was clipped by 8 bases and J by 4 bases; unmatched bases: 9. The CDR3 is 15 residues long. CDR3 protein: CASQYTGGWNQPQHF. The CDR3 bases are TGTGCCAGCCAATATACAGGGGGCTGGAATCAGCCCCAGCATTTT.

CDR3 loop: CASSRTGGRGNEQFF. CDR3 in DNA: TGTGCCAGCAGTAGAACAGGGGGCCGGGGCAATGAGCAGTTCTTC. The chain joins TRBV2 to TRBJ2-1; TRBD1 agrees at 9 bases. The length of the CDR3 is 15 residues. Losses at the gene ends were 5 bases for V and 6 bases for J; bases not matched to a gene: 8. The germline V gene encodes CDR1 SNHLY and CDR2 FYNNEI. The variable domain in full, with the rest retrieved from reference TRBV2 and TRBJ2-1, is EPEVTQTPSHQVTQMGQEVILRCVPISNHLYFYWYRQILGQKVEFLVSFYNNEISEKSEIFDDQFSVERPDGSNFTLKIRSTKLEDSAMYFCASSRTGGRGNEQFFGPGTRLTVL.

The V and J genes are TRBV5-1 and TRBJ1-2; TRBD1 is a possible D gene (5 bases). Per germline, CDR1 SGHRS and CDR2 YFSETQ. The CDR3 length is 16 residues. V shed 0 bases and J shed 2 bases, with 14 bases lying between them. The DNA of the CDR3 is TGCGCCAGCAGCTTGGCCGGGAGGGACCTAAACTATGGCTACACCTTC. It encodes CASSLAGRDLNYGYTF.